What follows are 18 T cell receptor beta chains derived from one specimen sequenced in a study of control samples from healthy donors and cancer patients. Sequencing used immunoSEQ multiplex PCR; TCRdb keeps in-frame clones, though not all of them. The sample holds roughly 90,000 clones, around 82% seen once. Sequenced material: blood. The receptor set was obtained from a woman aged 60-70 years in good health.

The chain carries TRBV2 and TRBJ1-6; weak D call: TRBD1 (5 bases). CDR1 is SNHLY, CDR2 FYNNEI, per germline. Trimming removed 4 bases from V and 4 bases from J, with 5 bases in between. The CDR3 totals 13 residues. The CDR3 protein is CASSGQYNSPLHF. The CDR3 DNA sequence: TGTGCCAGCAGTGGACAGTATAATTCACCCCTCCACTTT.

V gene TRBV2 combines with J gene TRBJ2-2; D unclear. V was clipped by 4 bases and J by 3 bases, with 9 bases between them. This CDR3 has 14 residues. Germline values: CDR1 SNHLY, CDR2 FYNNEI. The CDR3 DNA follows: TGTGCCAGCAGTGTGGACCAAGACACCGGGGAGCTGTTTTTT. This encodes CASSVDQDTGELFF.

The CDR3 protein is CASSKQGNTEAFF. The DNA of the CDR3 is TGTGCCAGCTCGAAACAGGGGAACACTGAAGCTTTCTTT. The chain links TRBV18 to TRBJ1-1, with a weak D call TRBD1 (6 bases). The CDR3 has 13 amino acids. The ends were cut back, 6 bases at V and 1 base at J, with 9 bases in the middle. CDR1 KGHSH and CDR2 LQKENI come from the germline V gene.

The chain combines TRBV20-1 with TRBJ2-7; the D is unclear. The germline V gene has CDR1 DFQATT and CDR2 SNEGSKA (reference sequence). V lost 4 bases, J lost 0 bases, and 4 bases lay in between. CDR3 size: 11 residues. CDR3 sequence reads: CSAKTSYEQYF. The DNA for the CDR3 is TGCAGTGCTAAGACCTCCTACGAGCAGTACTTC.

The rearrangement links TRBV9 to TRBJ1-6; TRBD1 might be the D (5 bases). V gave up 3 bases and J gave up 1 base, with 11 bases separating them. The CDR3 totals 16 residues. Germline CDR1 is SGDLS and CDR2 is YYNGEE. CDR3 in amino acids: CASSEGTMSYNSPLHF. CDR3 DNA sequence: TGTGCCAGCAGCGAAGGGACGATGTCCTATAATTCACCCCTCCACTTT. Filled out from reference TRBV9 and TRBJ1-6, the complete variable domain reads DSGVTQTPKHLITATGQRVTLRCSPRSGDLSVYWYQQSLDQGLQFLIQYYNGEERAKGNILERFSAQQFPDLHSELNLSSLELGDSALYFCASSEGTMSYNSPLHFGNGTRLTVT.

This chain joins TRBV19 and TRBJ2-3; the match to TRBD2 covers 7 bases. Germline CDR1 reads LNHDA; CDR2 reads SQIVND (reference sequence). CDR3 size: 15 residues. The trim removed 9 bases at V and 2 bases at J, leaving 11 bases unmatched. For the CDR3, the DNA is TGTGCCAGCTCGGCCCGAGCGGGACCCACAGATACGCAGTATTTT. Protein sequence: CASSARAGPTDTQYF.

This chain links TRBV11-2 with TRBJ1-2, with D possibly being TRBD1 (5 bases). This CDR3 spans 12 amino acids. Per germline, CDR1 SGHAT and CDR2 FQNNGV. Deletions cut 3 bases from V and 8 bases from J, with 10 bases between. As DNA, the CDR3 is TGTGCCAGCAGCTTCCTAAGGGGCGGCTACACCTTC. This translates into CASSFLRGGYTF.

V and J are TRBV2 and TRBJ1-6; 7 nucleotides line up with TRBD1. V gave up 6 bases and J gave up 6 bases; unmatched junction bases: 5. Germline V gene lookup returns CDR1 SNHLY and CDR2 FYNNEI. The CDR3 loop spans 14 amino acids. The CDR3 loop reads CASRRDRTNSPLHF. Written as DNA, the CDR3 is TGTGCCAGCAGGCGGGACAGAACTAATTCACCCCTCCACTTT.

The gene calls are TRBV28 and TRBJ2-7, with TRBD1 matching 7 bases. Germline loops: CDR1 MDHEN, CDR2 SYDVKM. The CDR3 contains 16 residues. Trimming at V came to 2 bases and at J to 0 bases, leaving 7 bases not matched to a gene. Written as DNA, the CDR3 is TGTGCCAGCAGTTTAGGAGTGACAGGGATCTCCTACGAGCAGTACTTC. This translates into CASSLGVTGISYEQYF.

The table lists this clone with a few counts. Here the CDR3 reads CASSQVLQGAGYTF. In DNA, the CDR3 is TGTGCCAGCAGCCAAGTTCTCCAGGGGGCAGGCTACACCTTC. J is TRBJ1-2 and V is TRBV3-1 (or the pseudogene TRBV3-2), with 8 bases matching TRBD1. The CDR3 has 14 amino acids. V lost 1 base and J lost 8; bases outside the gene matches: 6. The germline gives CDR1 LGHDT, CDR2 YNNKEL (reference sequence).

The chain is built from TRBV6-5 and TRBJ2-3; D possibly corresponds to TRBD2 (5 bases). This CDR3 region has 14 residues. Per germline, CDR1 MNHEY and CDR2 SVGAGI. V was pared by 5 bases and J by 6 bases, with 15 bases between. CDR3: CASSLGIPGDTQYF. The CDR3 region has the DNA TGTGCCAGCAGTCTCGGCATCCCGGGGGATACGCAGTATTTT.

The CDR3 bases are TGTGCCAGCAGCCAGGGCCGGGGGGCCCTTGGTGGAAACACCATATATTTT. Translation gives CASSQGRGALGGNTIYF. The rearrangement links TRBV3-1 (or the pseudogene TRBV3-2) to TRBJ1-3; possibly TRBD1 for D (6 bases). V was shortened by 3 bases and J by 3 bases, with 18 bases between the two germline ends. This CDR3 region has 17 residues. In germline, CDR1 is LGHDT, CDR2 YNNKEL (reference sequence).

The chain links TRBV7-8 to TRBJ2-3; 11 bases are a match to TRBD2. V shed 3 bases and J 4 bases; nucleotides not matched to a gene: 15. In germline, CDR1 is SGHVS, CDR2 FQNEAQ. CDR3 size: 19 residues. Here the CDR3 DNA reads TGTGCCAGCAGCTTTAGCGGGAGGGCCCGAGGGAGTGGTTCAGATACGCAGTATTTT. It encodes CASSFSGRARGSGSDTQYF.

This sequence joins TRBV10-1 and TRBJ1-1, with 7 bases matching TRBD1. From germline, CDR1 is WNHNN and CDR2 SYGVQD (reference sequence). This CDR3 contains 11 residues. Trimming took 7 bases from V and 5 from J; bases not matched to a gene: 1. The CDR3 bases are TGCGCCAGCACGACAGGGACTGAAGCTTTCTTT. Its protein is CASTTGTEAFF.

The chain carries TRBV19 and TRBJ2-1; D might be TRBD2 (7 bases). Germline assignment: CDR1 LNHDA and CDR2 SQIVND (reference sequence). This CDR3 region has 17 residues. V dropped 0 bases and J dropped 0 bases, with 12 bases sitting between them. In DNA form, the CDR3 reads TGTGCCAGTAGTATAGATCGACGGGGGGCCTCCTACAATGAGCAGTTCTTC. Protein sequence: CASSIDRRGASYNEQFF. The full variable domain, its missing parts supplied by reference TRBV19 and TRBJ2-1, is DGGITQSPKYLFRKEGQNVTLSCEQNLNHDAMYWYRQDPGQGLRLIYYSQIVNDFQKGDIAEGYSVSREKKESFPLTVTSAQKNPTAFYLCASSIDRRGASYNEQFFGPGTRLTVL.

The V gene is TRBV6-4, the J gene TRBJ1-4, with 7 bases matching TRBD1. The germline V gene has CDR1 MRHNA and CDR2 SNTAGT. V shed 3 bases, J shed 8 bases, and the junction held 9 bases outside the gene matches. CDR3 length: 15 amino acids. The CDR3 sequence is CASSEQGSSGEKLFF. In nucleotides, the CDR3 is TGTGCCAGCAGTGAACAGGGGAGTAGTGGAGAAAAACTGTTTTTT.

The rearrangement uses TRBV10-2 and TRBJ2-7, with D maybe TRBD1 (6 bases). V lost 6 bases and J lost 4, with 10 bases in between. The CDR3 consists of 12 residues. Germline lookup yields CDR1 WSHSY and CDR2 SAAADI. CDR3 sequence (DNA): TGCGCCAGCAGGGTACAGGGTTACGAGCAGTACTTC. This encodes CASRVQGYEQYF.

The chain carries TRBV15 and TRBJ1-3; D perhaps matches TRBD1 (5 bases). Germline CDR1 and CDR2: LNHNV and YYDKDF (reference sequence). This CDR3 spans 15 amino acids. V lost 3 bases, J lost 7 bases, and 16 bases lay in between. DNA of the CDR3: TGTGCCACCAGCAGGGCTGGGACGGAACGCAACACCATATATTTT. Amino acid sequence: CATSRAGTERNTIYF.